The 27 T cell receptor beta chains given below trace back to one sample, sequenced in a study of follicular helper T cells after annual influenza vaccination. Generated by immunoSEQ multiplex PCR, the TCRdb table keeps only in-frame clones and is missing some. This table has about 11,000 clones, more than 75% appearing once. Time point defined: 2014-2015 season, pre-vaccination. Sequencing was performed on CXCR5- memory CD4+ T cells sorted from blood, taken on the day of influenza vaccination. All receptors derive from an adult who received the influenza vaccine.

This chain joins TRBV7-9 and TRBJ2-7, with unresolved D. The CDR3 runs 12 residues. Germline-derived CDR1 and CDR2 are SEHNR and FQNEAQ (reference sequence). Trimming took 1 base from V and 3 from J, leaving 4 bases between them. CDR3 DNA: TGTGCCAGCAGCTTAGGTAGCTACGAGCAGTACTTC. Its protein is CASSLGSYEQYF.

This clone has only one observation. The CDR3 nucleotides are TGTGCCAGCAGCCCCTCCATCAGCGGGAGCGCCGTGGGGACCCAGTACTTC. This translates into CASSPSISGSAVGTQYF. J is TRBJ2-5 and V is TRBV5-4; 8 bases line up with TRBD2. CDR3 length: 17 amino acids. Trimming at V came to 4 bases and at J to 7 bases, leaving 18 bases not matched to a gene. In germline, CDR1 is SGHNT, CDR2 YYREEE (reference sequence).

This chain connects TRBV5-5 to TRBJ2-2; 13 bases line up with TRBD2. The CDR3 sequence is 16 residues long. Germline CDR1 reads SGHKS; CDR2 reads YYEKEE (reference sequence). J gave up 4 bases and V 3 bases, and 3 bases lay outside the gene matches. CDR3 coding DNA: TGTGCCAGCAGCTGGACTAGCGGGAGTCTCACCGGGGAGCTGTTTTTT. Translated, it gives CASSWTSGSLTGELFF.

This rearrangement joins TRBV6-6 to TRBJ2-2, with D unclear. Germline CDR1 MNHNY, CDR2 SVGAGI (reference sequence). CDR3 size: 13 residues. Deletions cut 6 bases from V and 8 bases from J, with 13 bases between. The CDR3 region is CASSPSLGGELFF. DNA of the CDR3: TGTGCCAGCAGCCCCTCTTTGGGGGGGGAGCTGTTTTTT.

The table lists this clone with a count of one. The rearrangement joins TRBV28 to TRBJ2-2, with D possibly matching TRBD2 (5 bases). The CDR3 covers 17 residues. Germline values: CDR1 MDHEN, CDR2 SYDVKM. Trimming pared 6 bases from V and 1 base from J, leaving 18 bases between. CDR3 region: CASRPMGGPENTGELFF. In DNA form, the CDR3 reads TGTGCCAGCAGACCCATGGGCGGGCCCGAGAACACCGGGGAGCTGTTTTTT.

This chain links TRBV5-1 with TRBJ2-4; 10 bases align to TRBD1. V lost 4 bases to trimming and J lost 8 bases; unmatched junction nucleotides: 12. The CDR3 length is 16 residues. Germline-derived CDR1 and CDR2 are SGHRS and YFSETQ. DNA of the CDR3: TGCGCCAGCAGCATAGGACAGGGGGGAAGATTGGACATTCAGTACTTC. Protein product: CASSIGQGGRLDIQYF.

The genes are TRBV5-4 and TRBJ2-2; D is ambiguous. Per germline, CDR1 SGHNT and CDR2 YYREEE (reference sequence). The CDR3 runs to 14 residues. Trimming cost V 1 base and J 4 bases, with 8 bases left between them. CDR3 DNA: TGTGCCAGCAGCTTGATGCCTACCACCGGGGAGCTGTTTTTT. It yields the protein CASSLMPTTGELFF.

The CDR3 nucleotides are TGTGCCAGCAGCTTGAGCGGGACGGCTCTCTACGAGCAGTACTTC. This codes for CASSLSGTALYEQYF. V is TRBV5-5 and J is TRBJ2-7, with TRBD2 matching over 7 bases. Germline CDR1 is SGHKS and CDR2 is YYEKEE (reference sequence). The CDR3 runs 15 residues. Trimming removed 1 base from V and 3 bases from J; junction bases left unmatched: 7.

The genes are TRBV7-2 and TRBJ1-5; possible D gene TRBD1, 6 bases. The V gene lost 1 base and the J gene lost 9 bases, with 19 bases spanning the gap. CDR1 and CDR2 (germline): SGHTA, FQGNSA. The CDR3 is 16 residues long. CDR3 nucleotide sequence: TGTGCCAGCAGCTTAGGGGTGAGCGGGGGGCGCGCGCCCCAGCATTTT. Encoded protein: CASSLGVSGGRAPQHF.

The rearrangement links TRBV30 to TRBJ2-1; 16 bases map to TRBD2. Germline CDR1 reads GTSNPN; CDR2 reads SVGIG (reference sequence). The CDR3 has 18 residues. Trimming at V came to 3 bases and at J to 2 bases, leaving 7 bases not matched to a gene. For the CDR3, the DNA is TGTGCCTGGAGGGGACTAGCGGGAGGGCCAGGCACCTACAATGAGCAGTTCTTC. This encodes CAWRGLAGGPGTYNEQFF.

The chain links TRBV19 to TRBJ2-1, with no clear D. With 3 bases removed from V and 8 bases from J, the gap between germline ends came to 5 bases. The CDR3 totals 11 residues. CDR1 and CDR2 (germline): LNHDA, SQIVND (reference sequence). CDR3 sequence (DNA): TGTGCCAGTAGTATGAGAGATGAGCAGTTCTTC. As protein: CASSMRDEQFF.

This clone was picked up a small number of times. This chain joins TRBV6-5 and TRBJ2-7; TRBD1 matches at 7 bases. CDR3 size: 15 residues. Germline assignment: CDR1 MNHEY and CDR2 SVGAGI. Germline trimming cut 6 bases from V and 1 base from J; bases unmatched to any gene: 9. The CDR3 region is CASSLDRVASYEQYF. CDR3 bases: TGTGCCAGCAGCCTAGACAGGGTCGCATCCTACGAGCAGTACTTC.

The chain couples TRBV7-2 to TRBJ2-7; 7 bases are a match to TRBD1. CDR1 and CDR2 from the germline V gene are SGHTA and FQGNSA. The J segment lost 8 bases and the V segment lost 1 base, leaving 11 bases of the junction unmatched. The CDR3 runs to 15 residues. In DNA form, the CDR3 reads TGTGCCAGCAGCTTAGACGGGACAGTGGCTGCGAAGCAGTACTTC. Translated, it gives CASSLDGTVAAKQYF. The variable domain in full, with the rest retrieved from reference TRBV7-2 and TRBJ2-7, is GAGVSQSPSNKVTEKGKDVELRCDPISGHTALYWYRQSLGQGLEFLIYFQGNSAPDKSGLPSDRFSAERTGGSVSTLTIQRTQQEDSAVYLCASSLDGTVAAKQYFGPGTRLTVT.

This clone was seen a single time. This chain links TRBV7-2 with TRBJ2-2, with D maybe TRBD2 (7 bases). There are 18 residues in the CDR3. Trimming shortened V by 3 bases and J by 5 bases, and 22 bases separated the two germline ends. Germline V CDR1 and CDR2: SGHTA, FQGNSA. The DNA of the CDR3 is TGTGCCAGCAGCTTCGTAGGCACACGGGGGGCGAGGACCGGGGAGCTGTTTTTT. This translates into CASSFVGTRGARTGELFF.

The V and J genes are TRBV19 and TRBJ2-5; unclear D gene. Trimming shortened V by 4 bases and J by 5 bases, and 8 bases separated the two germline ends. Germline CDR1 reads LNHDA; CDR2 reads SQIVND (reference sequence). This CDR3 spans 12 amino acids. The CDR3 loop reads CASSRVGETQYF. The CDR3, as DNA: TGTGCCAGTAGTAGAGTAGGGGAGACCCAGTACTTC.

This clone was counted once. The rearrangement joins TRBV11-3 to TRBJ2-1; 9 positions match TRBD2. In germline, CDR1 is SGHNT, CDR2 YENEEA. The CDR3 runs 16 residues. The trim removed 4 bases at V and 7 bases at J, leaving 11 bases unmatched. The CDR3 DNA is TGTGCCAGCAGCTCGTCACCGGGACTAGCCAAGAATGAGCAGTTCTTC. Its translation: CASSSSPGLAKNEQFF.

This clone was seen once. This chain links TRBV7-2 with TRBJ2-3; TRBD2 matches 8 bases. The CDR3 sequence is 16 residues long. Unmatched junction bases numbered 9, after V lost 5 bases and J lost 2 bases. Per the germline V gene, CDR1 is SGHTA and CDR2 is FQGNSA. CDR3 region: CASSRVSGRTTDTQYF. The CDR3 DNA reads TGTGCCAGCAGCAGAGTGAGCGGGAGAACCACAGATACGCAGTATTTT.

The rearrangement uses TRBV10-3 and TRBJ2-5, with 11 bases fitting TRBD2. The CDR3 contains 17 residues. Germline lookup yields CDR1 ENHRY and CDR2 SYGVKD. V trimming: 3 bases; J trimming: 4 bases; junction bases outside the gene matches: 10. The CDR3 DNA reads TGTGCCATCAGTGAACTCCGTACTAGCGGGAGTGGAGAGACCCAGTACTTC. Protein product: CAISELRTSGSGETQYF.

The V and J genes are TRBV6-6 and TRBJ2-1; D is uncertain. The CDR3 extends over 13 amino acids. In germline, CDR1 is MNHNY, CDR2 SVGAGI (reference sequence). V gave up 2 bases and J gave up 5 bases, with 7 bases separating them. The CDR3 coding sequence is TGTGCCAGCAGTTACATGGGTAACAATGAGCAGTTCTTC. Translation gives CASSYMGNNEQFF.

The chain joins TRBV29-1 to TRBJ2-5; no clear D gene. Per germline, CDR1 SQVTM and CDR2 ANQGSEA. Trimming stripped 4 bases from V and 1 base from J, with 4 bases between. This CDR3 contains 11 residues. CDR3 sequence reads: CSVAIQETQYF. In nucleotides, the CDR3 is TGCAGCGTTGCAATCCAAGAGACCCAGTACTTC.

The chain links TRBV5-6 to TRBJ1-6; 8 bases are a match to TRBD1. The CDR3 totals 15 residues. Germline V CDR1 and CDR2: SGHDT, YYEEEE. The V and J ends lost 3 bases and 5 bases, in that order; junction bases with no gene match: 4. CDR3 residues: CASSYLQGDNSPLHF. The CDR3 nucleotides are TGTGCCAGCAGCTATTTACAGGGGGATAATTCACCCCTCCACTTT.

CDR3 nucleotide sequence: TGTGCCTGGATAGCACCGGGAGTGGATACGCAGTATTTT. Protein product: CAWIAPGVDTQYF. This chain uses TRBV30 with TRBJ2-3, with D perhaps TRBD2 (6 bases). Germline CDR1 reads GTSNPN; CDR2 reads SVGIG (reference sequence). The CDR3 contains 13 residues. V was shortened by 4 bases and J by 6 bases, with 14 bases between the two germline ends.

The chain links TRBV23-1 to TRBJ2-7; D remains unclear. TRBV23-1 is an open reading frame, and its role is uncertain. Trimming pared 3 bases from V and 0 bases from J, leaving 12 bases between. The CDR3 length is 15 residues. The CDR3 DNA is TGCGCCAGCAGTCACCCTACACGGACCTCCTACGAGCAGTACTTC. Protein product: CASSHPTRTSYEQYF.

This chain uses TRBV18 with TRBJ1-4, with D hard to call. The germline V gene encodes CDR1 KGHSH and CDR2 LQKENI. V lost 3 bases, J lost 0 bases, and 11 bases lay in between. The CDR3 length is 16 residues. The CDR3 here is CASSPRAAATNEKLFF. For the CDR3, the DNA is TGTGCCAGCTCACCTCGGGCAGCTGCAACTAATGAAAAACTGTTTTTT.

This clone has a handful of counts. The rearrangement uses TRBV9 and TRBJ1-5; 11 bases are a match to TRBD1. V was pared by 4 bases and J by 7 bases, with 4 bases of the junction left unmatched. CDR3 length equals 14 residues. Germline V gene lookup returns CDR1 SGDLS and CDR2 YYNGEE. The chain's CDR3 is CASSPGTGGQPQHF. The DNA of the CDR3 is TGTGCCAGCAGCCCCGGGACAGGGGGACAGCCCCAGCATTTT.

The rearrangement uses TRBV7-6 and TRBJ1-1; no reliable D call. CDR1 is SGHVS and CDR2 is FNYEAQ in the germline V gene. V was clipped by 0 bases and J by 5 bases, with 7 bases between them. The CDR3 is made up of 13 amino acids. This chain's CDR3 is CASSLAAGTEAFF. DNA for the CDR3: TGTGCCAGCAGCTTAGCCGCTGGGACTGAAGCTTTCTTT.

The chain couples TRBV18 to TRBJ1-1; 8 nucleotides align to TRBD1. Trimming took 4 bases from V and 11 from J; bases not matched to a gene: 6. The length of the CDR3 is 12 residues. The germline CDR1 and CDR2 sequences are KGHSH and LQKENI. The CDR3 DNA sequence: TGTGCCAGCTCACTCGACAGGGGTTCGGCTTTCTTT. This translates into CASSLDRGSAFF.